These T cell receptor beta chains were read from a single sample in a study of blood T cells in healthy people across ages. TCRdb re-called the 5' RACE reads through MiXCR, storing one row per CDR3 protein. The profile shows fewer than 950,000 distinct CDR3 sequences, roughly 34% of them singletons. The source material was blood. Receptors were obtained from a man younger than 30 in good health. CDR3s leave out the opening cysteine and the closing phenylalanine or tryptophan.

cdr3_length | v_call | cdr3_aa
13 | TRBV3-1 | ASSQDAGSHNEQF
16 | TRBV12-3/TRBV12-4 | ASSLALGDRDGTGELF
11 | TRBV28 | ASRGPKVRGYT
14 | TRBV11-3 | ASSAGTLMTTDTQY
16 | TRBV6-1 | ASSLFRQPLGSTGELF
9 | TRBV27 | ASGLGQPQH
10 | TRBV12-3/TRBV12-4 | ASSLDNSPLH
11 | TRBV12-3/TRBV12-4 | ASSAGRNQPQH
10 | TRBV29-1 | SVEEAGGELF
15 | TRBV7-2 | ASSLVGVAGLADTQY
10 | TRBV7-9 | ASSLEEGSYT
12 | TRBV12-3/TRBV12-4 | ASSLAGVYNEQY
10 | TRBV20-1 | SAVDGATEAF
12 | TRBV5-5 | ASSPRTGFTEAF
12 | TRBV7-2 | ASSLDVSNYGYT
14 | TRBV28 | ASSSLKRGPTDTQY
10 | TRBV4-2 | ASRGTNSPLH
11 | TRBV6-5 | ASGYSASTEAF
13 | TRBV7-2 | ASSPAGSLPNEQF
12 | TRBV6-6 | ASSPGRGVQPQH
12 | TRBV7-3 | ASSFPGFGYEQF
9 | TRBV3-1 | ASSNSGEQF
14 | TRBV12-3/TRBV12-4 | ASSLRAPSNTGELF
13 | TRBV5-1 | ASRPTGIPNEKLF
16 | TRBV6-2/TRBV6-3 | ASSPHNGQVDGNQPQH
10 | TRBV12-3/TRBV12-4 | ASSFGSEPQH
15 | TRBV4-3 | ASSQDLAGVFMNTQY
14 | TRBV4-1 | ASSQDVASGHNEQF
14 | TRBV24-1 | ATSDPTGTAINEQF
13 | TRBV6-6 | ASSYLAGNQETQY
11 | TRBV20-1 | SARTGPNEKLF
14 | TRBV6-2/TRBV6-3 | ASSYSPSGGYNEQF
11 | TRBV20-1 | SARGLGIAEAF
15 | TRBV7-2 | ASSLASGARMNTEAF
15 | TRBV20-1 | SARASGIPPSTDTQY
13 | TRBV4-1 | ASSQDSLGLQPQH
16 | TRBV6-5 | ASSYSIAGGTRGDEQF
12 | TRBV18 | ASSPGPFNYGYT
11 | TRBV29-1 | SATRQGNYGYT
12 | TRBV18 | ASPPPGVGTEAF
10 | TRBV29-1 | SGRNPNYGYT
12 | TRBV7-8 | ASSLFTNPYGYT
11 | TRBV30 | AWTVSGANVLT
12 | TRBV10-3 | AISPGAKNTEAF
18 | TRBV7-2 | ASSLGGGANVKGSNQPQH
13 | TRBV19 | ASSRTVTSTDTQY
15 | TRBV7-3 | ASSSSGGYASTDTQY
14 | TRBV18 | ASSHALSGAIDTQY
11 | TRBV11-2 | ASSAVVPYEQY
11 | TRBV20-1 | SATGPAAETQY
13 | TRBV20-1 | SASSRLAGGNEQF
11 | TRBV20-1 | SAGGQGRNTIY
13 | TRBV11-2 | ASSLPLISHNEQF
15 | TRBV5-1 | ASSQGLGGFLGETQY
12 | TRBV12-3/TRBV12-4 | ASSPRQVNQPQH
15 | TRBV7-9 | ASTEPPRLLDSYEQY
12 | TRBV6-1 | ASSERPTPYEQY
12 | TRBV12-3/TRBV12-4 | AIHLAGDDTEAF
15 | TRBV12-3/TRBV12-4 | ASSPRTGIPTNYGYT